This TCR beta chain was obtained from a study of regulatory T cells in long-lasting Graves disease. Overall study results and limits: Thyroid tissue was not sampled; only peripheral blood was. Persistent disease was associated with favored TRBV28 usage and with favored use of TRBJ1-2 and TRBJ2-5.

Comments on this clonotype: Its target is unknown.

Relying on iRepertoire HTBI primers and Arm-PCR of CDR3 regions, the team built TCR beta libraries. TCRdb fed the multiplex PCR reads into MiXCR, producing one record per CDR3 protein. The data hold 200,000 to 250,000 distinct CDR3 sequences, with about a sixth observed a single time. This CDR3 has 15 amino acids. Germline-derived CDR1 and CDR2 are MNHNS and SASEGT. The ends were cut back, 8 bases at V and 0 bases at J, with 16 bases in the middle. Sample time point: newly diagnosed GD, antithyroid drugs for less than 3 months. Making the TCR library involved RNA that had been extracted from PBMCs. The specimen was peripheral blood mononuclear cells (PBMCs), collected at new diagnosis, from a patient treated with antithyroid drugs. The chain combines TRBV6-1 with TRBJ1-2, with D unresolved. This sequence was found in a female donor with Graves disease. The CDR3 nucleotides are TGTGCCAGCGCCGGCGCCGAGGCTCCTAACTATGGCTACACCTTC. This encodes CASAGAEAPNYGYTF.